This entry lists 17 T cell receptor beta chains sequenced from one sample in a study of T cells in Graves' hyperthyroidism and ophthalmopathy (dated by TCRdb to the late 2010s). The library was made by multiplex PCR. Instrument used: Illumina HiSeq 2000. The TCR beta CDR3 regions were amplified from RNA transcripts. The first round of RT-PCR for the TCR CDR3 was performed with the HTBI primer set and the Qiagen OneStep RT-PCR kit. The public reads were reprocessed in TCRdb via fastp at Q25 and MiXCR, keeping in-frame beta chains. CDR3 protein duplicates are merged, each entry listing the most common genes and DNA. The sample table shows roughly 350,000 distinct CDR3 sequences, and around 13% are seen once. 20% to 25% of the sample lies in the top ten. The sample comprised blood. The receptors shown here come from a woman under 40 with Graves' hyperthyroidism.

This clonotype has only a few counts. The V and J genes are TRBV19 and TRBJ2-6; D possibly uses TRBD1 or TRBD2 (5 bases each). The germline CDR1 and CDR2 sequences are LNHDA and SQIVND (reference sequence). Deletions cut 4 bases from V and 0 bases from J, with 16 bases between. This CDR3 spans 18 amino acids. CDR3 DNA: TGTGCCAGTAGTACCGGGGACGGCTGGTACTCTGGGGCCAACGTCCTGACTTTC. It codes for CASSTGDGWYSGANVLTF.

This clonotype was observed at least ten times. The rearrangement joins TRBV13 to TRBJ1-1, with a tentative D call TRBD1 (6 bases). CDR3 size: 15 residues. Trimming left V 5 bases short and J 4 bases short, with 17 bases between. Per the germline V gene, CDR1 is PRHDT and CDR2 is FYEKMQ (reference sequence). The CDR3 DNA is TGTGCCAGCAGCCCAGGCAGGGGTAGCGCCACTGAAGCTTTCTTT. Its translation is CASSPGRGSATEAFF.

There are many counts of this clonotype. Here the CDR3 reads CASSRQPRGDTQYF. CDR3 DNA: TGTGCCAGCAGCCGACAGCCGAGGGGAGATACGCAGTATTTT. V and J are TRBV12-3 or TRBV12-4 and TRBJ2-3, with D perhaps TRBD1 or TRBD2 (5 bases each). CDR3 length: 14 residues. The V gene lost 6 bases and the J gene lost 5 bases, with 15 bases spanning the gap.

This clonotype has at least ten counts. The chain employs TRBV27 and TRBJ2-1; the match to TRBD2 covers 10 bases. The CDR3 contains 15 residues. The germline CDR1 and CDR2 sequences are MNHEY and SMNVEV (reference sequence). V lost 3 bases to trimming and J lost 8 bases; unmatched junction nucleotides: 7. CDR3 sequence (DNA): TGTGCCAGCAGTTTTAGCGGGAGGAGAAGCGATGAGCAGTTCTTC. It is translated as CASSFSGRRSDEQFF.

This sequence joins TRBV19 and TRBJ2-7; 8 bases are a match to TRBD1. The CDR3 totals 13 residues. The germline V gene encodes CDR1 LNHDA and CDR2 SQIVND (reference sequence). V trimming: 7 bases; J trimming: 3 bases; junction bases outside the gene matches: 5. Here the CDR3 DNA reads TGTGCCAGTACCACACAGGGGGACTACGAGCAGTACTTC. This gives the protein CASTTQGDYEQYF. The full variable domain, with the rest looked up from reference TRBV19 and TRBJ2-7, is DGGITQSPKYLFRKEGQNVTLSCEQNLNHDAMYWYRQDPGQGLRLIYYSQIVNDFQKGDIAEGYSVSREKKESFPLTVTSAQKNPTAFYLCASTTQGDYEQYFGPGTRLTVT.

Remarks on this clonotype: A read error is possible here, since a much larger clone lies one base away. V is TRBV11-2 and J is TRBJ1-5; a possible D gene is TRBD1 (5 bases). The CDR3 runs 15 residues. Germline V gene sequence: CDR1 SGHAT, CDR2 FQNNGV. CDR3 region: CASSAGQLRNQSQHF. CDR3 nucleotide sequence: TGTGCCAGCAGCGCCGGACAACTGCGCAATCAGTCCCAGCATTTT.

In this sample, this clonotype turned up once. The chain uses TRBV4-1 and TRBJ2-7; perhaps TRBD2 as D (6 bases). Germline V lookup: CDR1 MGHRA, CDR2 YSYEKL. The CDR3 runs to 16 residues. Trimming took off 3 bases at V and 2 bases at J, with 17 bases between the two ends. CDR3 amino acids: CASSHLGGGGTYEQYF. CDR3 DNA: TGCGCCAGCAGCCACCTGGGAGGCGGCGGCACCTACGAGCAGTACTTC.

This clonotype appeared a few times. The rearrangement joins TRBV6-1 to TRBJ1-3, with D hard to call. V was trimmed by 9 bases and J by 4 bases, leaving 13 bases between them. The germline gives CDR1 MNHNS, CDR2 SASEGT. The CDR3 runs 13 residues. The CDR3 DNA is TGTGCCAGTCACCTCCTGCTAGGAAACACCATATATTTT. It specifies CASHLLLGNTIYF.

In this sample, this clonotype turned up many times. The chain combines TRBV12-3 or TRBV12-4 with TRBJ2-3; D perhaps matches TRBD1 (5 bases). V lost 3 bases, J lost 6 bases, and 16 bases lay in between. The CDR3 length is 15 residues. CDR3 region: CASSLLSRDWDTQYF. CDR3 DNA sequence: TGTGCCAGCAGTTTGCTATCCAGGGATTGGGATACGCAGTATTTT.

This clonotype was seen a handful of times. In DNA form, the CDR3 reads TGTGCCAGCAACCCCTTAGACAGGGGGCTGGAACCCCTCCACTTT. This encodes CASNPLDRGLEPLHF. This sequence joins TRBV7-9 and TRBJ1-6; 10 bases are a match to TRBD1. Germline V gene data show CDR1 as SEHNR and CDR2 as FQNEAQ (reference sequence). V lost 7 bases and J lost 12; bases outside the gene matches: 12. There are 15 residues in the CDR3.

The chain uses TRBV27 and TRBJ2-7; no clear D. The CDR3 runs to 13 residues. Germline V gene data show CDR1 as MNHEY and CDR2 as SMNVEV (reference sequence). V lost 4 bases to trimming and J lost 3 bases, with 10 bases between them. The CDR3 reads CASSWGTGYEQYF. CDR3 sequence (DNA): TGTGCCAGCAGTTGGGGAACTGGCTACGAGCAGTACTTC.

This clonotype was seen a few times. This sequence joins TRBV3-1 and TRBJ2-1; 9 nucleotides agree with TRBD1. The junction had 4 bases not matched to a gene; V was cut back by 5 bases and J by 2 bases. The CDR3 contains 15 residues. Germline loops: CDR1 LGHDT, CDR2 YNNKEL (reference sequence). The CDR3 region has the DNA TGTGCCAGCAGCACTACAGGGGGCCCCTACAATGAGCAGTTCTTC. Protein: CASSTTGGPYNEQFF.

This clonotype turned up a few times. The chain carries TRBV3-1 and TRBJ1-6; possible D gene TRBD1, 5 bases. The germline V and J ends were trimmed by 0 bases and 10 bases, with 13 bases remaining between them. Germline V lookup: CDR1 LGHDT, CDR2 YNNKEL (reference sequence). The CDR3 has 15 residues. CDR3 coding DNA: TGTGCCAGCAGCCAAGAATGGGGGAACTTGTCACCCCTCCACTTT. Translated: CASSQEWGNLSPLHF.

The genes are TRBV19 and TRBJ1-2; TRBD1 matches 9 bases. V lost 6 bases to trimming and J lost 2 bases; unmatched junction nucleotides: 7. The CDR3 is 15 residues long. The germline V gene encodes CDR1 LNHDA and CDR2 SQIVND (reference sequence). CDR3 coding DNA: TGTGCCAGTAGCACCCGACAGGGGGTGAACTATGGCTACACCTTC. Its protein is CASSTRQGVNYGYTF.

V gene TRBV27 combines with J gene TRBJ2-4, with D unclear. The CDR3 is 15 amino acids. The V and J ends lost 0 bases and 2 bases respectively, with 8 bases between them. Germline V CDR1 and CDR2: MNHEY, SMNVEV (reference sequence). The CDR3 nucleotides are TGTGCCAGCAGTTTATCGGTTGGGTCCAAAAACATTCAGTACTTC. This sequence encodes CASSLSVGSKNIQYF.

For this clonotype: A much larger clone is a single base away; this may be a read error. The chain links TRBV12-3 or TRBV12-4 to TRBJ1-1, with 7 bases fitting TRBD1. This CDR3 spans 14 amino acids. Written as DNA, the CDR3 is TGTGGCAGCAGTTTAGGACAGGCGAACACTGAAGCTTTCTTT. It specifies CGSSLGQANTEAFF.

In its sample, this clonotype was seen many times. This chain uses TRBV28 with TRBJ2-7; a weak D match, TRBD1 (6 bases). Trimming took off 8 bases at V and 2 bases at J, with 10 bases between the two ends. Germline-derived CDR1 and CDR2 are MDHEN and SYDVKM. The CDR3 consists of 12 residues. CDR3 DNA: TGTGCCAGCGGGCAGGGGCCCTACGAGCAGTACTTC. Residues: CASGQGPYEQYF.